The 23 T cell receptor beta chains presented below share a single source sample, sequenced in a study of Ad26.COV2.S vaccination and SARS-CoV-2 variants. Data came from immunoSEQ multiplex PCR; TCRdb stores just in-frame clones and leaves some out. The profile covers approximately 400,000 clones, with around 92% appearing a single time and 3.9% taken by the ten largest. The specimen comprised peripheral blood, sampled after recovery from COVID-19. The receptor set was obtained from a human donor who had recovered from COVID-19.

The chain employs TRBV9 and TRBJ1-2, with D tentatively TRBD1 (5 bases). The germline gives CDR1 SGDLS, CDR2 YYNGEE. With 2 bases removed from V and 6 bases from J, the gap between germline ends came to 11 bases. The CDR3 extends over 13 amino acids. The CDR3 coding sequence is TGTGCCAGCAGCGTCGGCAGGGCTAATGGCTACACCTTC. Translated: CASSVGRANGYTF.

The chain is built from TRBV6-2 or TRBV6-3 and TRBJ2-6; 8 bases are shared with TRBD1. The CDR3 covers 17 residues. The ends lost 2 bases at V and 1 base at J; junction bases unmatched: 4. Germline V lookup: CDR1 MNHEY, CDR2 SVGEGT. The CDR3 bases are TGTGCCAGCAGTTACCGGGACAGGTTTTCTGGGGCCAACGTCCTGACTTTC. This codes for CASSYRDRFSGANVLTF.

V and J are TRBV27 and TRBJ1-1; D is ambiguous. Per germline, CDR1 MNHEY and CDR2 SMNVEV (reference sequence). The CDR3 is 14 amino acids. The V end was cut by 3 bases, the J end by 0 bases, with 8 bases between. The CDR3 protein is CASSFGILNTEAFF. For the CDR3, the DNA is TGTGCCAGCAGTTTTGGGATTTTGAACACTGAAGCTTTCTTT.

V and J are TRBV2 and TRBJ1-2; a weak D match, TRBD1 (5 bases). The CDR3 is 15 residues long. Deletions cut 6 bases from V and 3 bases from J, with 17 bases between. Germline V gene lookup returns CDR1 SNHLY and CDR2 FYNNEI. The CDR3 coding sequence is TGTGCCAGCAGCCTTGGGTTCGGGGGATACTATGGCTACACCTTC. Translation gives CASSLGFGGYYGYTF.

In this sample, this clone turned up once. CDR3 protein: CASVETGPPSTEAFF. CDR3 nucleotides: TGTGCCAGCGTGGAAACGGGCCCCCCATCGACTGAAGCTTTCTTT. This chain connects TRBV6-5 to TRBJ1-1, with D unresolved. From germline, CDR1 is MNHEY and CDR2 SVGAGI. The CDR3 consists of 15 residues. The germline V and J ends were trimmed by 8 bases and 5 bases, with 21 bases remaining between them.

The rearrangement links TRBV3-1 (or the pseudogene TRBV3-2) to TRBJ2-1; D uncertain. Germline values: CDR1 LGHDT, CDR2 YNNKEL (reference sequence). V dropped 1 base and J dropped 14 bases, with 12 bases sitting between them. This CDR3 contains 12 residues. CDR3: CASSQGARVKFF. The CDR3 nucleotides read TGTGCCAGCAGCCAAGGGGCTCGGGTTAAGTTCTTC.

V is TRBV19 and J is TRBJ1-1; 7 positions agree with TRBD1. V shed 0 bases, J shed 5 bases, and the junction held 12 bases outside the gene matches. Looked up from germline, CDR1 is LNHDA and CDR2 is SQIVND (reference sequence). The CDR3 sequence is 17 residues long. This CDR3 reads CASSIDPDRVIYTEAFF. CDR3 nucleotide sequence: TGTGCCAGTAGTATAGATCCCGACAGGGTGATTTATACTGAAGCTTTCTTT.

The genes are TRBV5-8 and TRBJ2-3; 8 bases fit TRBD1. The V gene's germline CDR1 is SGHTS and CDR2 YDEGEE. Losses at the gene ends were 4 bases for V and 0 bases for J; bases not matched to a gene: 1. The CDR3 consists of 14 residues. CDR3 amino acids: CASSRQGSTDTQYF. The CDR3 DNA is TGTGCCAGCAGCAGACAGGGGAGCACAGATACGCAGTATTTT. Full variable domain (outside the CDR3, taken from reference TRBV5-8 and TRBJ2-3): EAGVTQSPTHLIKTRGQQATLRCSPISGHTSVYWYQQALGLGLQFLLWYDEGEERNRGNFPPRFSGRQFPNYSSELNVNALELEDSALYLCASSRQGSTDTQYFGPGTRLTVL.

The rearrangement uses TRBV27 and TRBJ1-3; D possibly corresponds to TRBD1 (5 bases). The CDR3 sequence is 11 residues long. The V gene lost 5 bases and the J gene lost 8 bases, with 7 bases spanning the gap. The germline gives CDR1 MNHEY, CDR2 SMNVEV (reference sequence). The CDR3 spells CASSPGDTIYF. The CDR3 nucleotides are TGTGCCAGCAGTCCGGGGGACACCATATATTTT.

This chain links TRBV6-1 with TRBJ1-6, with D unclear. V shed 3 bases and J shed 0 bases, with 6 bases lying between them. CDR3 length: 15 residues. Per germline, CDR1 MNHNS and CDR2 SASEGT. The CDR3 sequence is CASSEASSYNSPLHF. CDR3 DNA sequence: TGTGCCAGCAGTGAGGCGAGCTCCTATAATTCACCCCTCCACTTT.

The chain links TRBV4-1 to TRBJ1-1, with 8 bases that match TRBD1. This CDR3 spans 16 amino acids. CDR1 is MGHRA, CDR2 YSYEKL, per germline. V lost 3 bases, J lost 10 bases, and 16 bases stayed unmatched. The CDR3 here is CASSQERQGNLGRAFF. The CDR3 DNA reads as TGCGCCAGCAGCCAGGAACGACAGGGGAATCTGGGACGAGCTTTCTTT.

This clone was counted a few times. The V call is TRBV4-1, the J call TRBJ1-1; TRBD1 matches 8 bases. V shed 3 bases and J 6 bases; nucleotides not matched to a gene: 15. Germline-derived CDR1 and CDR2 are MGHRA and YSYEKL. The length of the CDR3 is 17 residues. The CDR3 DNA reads TGCGCCAGCAGCCATCCGGGACCTGACAGGGGAGACGCTGAAGCTTTCTTT. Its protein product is CASSHPGPDRGDAEAFF.

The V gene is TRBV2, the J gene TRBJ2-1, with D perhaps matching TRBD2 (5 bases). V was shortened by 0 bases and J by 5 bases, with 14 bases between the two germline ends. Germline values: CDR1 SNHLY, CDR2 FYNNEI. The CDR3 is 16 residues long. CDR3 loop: CASSEAPVVANNEQFF. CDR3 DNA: TGTGCCAGCAGTGAAGCGCCAGTTGTAGCGAACAATGAGCAGTTCTTC.

In nucleotides, the CDR3 is TGTGCCACCAGCAGGGGCCGGACAGGGTATTACGAGCAGTACTTC. Encoded protein: CATSRGRTGYYEQYF. The V and J genes are TRBV15 and TRBJ2-7, with 8 bases that match TRBD1. Germline CDR1 reads LNHNV; CDR2 reads YYDKDF (reference sequence). This CDR3 has 15 residues. With 3 bases clipped from V and 4 bases from J, the junction kept 8 bases outside the gene matches.

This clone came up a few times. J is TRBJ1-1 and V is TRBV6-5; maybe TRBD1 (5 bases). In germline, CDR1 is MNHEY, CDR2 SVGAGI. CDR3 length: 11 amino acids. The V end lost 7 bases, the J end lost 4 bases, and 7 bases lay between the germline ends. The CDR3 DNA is TGTGCCAGCACGCAGGGCACTGAAGCTTTCTTT. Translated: CASTQGTEAFF.

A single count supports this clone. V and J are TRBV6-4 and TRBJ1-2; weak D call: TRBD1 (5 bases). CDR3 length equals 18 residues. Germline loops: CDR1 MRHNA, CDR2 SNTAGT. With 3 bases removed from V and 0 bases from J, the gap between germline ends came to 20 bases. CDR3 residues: CASSEVLGERASNYGYTF. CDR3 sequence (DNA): TGTGCCAGCAGTGAGGTCTTGGGGGAGCGGGCATCTAACTATGGCTACACCTTC.

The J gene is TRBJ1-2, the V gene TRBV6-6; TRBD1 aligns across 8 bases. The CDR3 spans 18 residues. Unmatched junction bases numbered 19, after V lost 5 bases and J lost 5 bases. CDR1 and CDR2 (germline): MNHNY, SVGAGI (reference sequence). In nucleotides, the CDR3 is TGTGCCAGCAGTCCGCTACCAATGGGCGACAGGGGTGGGTATGGCTACACCTTC. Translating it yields CASSPLPMGDRGGYGYTF.

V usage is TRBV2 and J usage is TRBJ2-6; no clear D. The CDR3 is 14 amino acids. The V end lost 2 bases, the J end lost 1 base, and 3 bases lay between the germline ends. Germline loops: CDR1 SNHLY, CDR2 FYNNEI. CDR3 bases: TGTGCCAGCAGTGAAAGGTCTGGGGCCAACGTCCTGACTTTC. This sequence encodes CASSERSGANVLTF.

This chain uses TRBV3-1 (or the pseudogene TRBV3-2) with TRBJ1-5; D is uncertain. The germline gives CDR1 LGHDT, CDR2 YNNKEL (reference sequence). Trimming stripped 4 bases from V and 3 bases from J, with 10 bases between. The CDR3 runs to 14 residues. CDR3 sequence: CASSRDNDNQPQHF. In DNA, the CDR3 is TGTGCCAGCAGCCGCGACAACGACAATCAGCCCCAGCATTTT.

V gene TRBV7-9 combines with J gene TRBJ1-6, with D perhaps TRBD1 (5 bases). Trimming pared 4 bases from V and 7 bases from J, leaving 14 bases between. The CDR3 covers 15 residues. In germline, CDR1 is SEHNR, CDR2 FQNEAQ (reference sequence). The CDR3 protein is CASSSSGEVNSPLHF. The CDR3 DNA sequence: TGTGCCAGCAGCTCCTCGGGGGAGGTAAATTCACCCCTCCACTTT.

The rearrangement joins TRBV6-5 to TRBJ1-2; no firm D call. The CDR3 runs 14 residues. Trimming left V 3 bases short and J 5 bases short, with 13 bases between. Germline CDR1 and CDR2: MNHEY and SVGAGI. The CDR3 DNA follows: TGTGCCAGCAGTTATAGGGCAGGAGCTTATGGCTACACCTTC. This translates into CASSYRAGAYGYTF.

DNA for the CDR3: TGTGCCAGCAGCTTAGAAGGGGGAAGCAATCAGCCCCAGCATTTT. It translates to CASSLEGGSNQPQHF. The rearrangement links TRBV7-2 to TRBJ1-5; D is perhaps TRBD1 (6 bases). CDR1 is SGHTA, CDR2 FQGNSA, per germline. CDR3 size: 15 residues. Trimming left V 1 base short and J 1 base short, with 8 bases between.

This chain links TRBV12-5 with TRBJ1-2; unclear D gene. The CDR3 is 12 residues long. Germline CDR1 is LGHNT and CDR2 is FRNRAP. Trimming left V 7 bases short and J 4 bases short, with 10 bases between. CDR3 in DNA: TGTGCTAGTGCCCTGACTACCTATGGCTACACCTTC. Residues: CASALTTYGYTF.